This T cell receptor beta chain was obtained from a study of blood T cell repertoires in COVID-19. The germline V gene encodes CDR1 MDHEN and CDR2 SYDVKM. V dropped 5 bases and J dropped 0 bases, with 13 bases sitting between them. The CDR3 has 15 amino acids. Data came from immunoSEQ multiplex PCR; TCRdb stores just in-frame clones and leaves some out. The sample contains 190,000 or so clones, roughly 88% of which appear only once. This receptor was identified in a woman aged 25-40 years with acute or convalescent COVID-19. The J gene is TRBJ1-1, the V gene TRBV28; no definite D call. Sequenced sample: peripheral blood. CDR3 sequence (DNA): TGTGCCAGCAGTCCGCCTGCGGGTTTGAACACTGAAGCTTTCTTT. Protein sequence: CASSPPAGLNTEAFF.